This T cell receptor beta chain emerged from a study of blood T cell repertoires in COVID-19 (dated by TCRdb to the early 2020s). Study-wide context: The collaborator samples originated in the United States, Italy and Spain and spanned the acute and convalescent phases of COVID-19. The material from the prospective study consisted of cDNA or gDNA derived from T cells, B-cell-depleted T cells, or PBMCs. Deeply sampled blood TCRbeta repertoires from subjects exposed to, actively infected with, or recovered from COVID-19 were included in the dataset. A freely available public database, intended as a resource for researchers studying the immune response to SARS-CoV-2, is where the repertoires were released. Samples came from the ongoing ImmuneRACE study (first 160 participants) plus 1,254 subjects from 6 global collaborators. A de-identified subject ID, COVID-19 status, age in years and sex were almost always included in the sample metadata. HLA class I and class II types, where available, came from metadata supplied by the sample provider rather than from assay-based typing.

TCRbeta CDR3 regions were amplified from genomic DNA by means of the immunoSEQ Assay, a bias-controlled multiplex PCR. As for how the authors treated the data: The number of nucleated cells in each sample was estimated by amplification of reference gene primers within the assay. Sequence reads were collapsed and filtered to measure the absolute abundance of every unique TCRbeta CDR3 rearrangement. For each sample, productive Simpson clonality was calculated by taking the square root of Simpson's diversity index across productive rearrangements. The clones in this table, taken by TCRdb from immuneACCESS, are in-frame only. Not every clone is retained; where verified, under half of the shortfall comes from an unresolved V gene, and the cause of the rest is unknown. Clone size and the V and J calls come from that table; the DNA yielded D and trimming. The sample table records approximately 300,000 clones; around 90% of these occur just once. The ten largest account for 5% to 5.5% of the sample.

From its cysteine to its phenylalanine, the CDR3 spans 13 amino acids. Only the CDR3 portion is preserved as DNA: 39 bases, with reading frame beginning at the first base. The germline V gene specifies SNHLY as CDR1 and FYNNEI as CDR2. V loses 2 bases of germline sequence and J loses 3 bases, and the interval between the two ends is 7 bases. Participants in the prospective study were enrolled through a virtual design, were aged 18 to 89 years, and lived in roughly 25 United States geographic areas. In the prospective study, cohorts were assigned on the basis of participant-reported clinical history obtained from a screening survey and a study questionnaire. For ImmuneRACE Cohort 3, a participant was defined as recovered based on two consecutive negative NP/OP PCR tests, clearance by a healthcare professional, or resolution of symptoms. In the prospective study, whole blood, serum and a nasopharyngeal or oropharyngeal swab were collected from each participant by mobile phlebotomists. Participants in the prospective study had the option to provide additional blood draws and questionnaires over a roughly two-month period. Before DNA extraction, blood samples from the prospective study were shipped at room temperature or frozen.

Points on this clone: What this receptor recognizes is not known. No quality values exist for individual bases; no much larger clone is one base distant.

General study outcomes and caveats: Clinical and demographic metadata were provided uncurated, with the amount varying by source and participant.

Recombination connected TRBV2 to TRBJ1-2; matching of 5 bases hints at TRBD1 as the D gene. The receptor comes from a man in his 60s who had recovered from COVID-19. The sample comprised PBMCs or T cells enriched from blood (not recorded which). The DNA sequence is given as TGTGCCAGCAGTGAATTCAGGGACTATGGCTACACCTTC. Translation gives CASSEFRDYGYTF.